Shown below are 27 T cell receptor beta chains from a single sample sequenced in a study of T cell repertoires in ileal Crohn's disease. TCRdb's copy holds only in-frame clones and misses some; the assay was immunoSEQ multiplex PCR. Among about 15,000 clones listed, 78% were seen once. Stated time point: neoterminal ileum biopsy at postoperative endoscopy, about 6 months after surgery. Specimen: ileal tissue. These receptors were obtained from an adult with Crohn's disease.

CDR3 nucleotide sequence: TGCACCAGCAGCCCGGGACTAGCGGGGGGGCCCGGCCGAGATACGCAGTATTTT. As protein: CTSSPGLAGGPGRDTQYF. V usage is TRBV1 and J usage is TRBJ2-3; the table's D call TRBD2 went unverified against the DNA. TRBV1 is shown as a pseudogene. The CDR3 is 18 amino acids.

This clone was seen once. As DNA, the CDR3 is TGTGCCAGCAGCTTAGGTGGACATTTAAACACTGAAGCTTTCTTT. Protein sequence: CASSLGGHLNTEAFF. This sequence joins TRBV11-3 and TRBJ1-1, with D possibly matching TRBD1 (5 bases). Germline V gene sequence: CDR1 SGHNT, CDR2 YENEEA. V lost 1 base to trimming and J lost 2 bases, with 11 bases between them. The CDR3 contains 15 residues.

CDR3 nucleotide sequence: TGTGCCAGCAGCCCGGGACTAGCGGGGTACGGGAATACGCAGTATTTT. This gives the protein CASSPGLAGYGNTQYF. The V gene is TRBV5-6, the J gene TRBJ2-3; TRBD2 matches 13 bases. Germline loops: CDR1 SGHDT, CDR2 YYEEEE. V shed 4 bases and J 7 bases; nucleotides not matched to a gene: 9. CDR3 length equals 16 residues.

V is TRBV2 and J is TRBJ2-7, with TRBD1 matching over 7 bases. The V gene's germline CDR1 is SNHLY and CDR2 FYNNEI. With 5 bases clipped from V and 4 bases from J, the junction kept 11 bases outside the gene matches. The CDR3 is made up of 15 amino acids. The CDR3 DNA reads TGTGCCAGCAGTCCCCGGACCGGGACAGCTTACGAGCAGTACTTC. It encodes CASSPRTGTAYEQYF.

The rearrangement joins TRBV9 to TRBJ1-4, with 8 bases identical to TRBD1. J lost 8 bases, V lost 0 bases, and 6 bases had no gene match. Germline CDR1 reads SGDLS; CDR2 reads YYNGEE. The CDR3 is made up of 15 amino acids. The CDR3 spells CASSVGQGAREKLFF. DNA of the CDR3: TGTGCCAGCAGCGTAGGTCAGGGGGCAAGGGAAAAACTGTTTTTT.

V usage is TRBV10-3 and J usage is TRBJ1-1; D unclear. The CDR3 has 13 amino acids. The V and J ends lost 6 bases and 3 bases respectively, with 11 bases between them. Per germline, CDR1 ENHRY and CDR2 SYGVKD. Here the CDR3 reads CAISRTGDTEAFF. CDR3 nucleotides: TGTGCCATCAGCCGGACCGGGGACACTGAAGCTTTCTTT.

This clone was seen a handful of times. The rearrangement uses TRBV28 and TRBJ2-7; 10 nucleotides line up with TRBD1. V was pared by 5 bases and J by 5 bases, with 9 bases of the junction left unmatched. Germline values: CDR1 MDHEN, CDR2 SYDVKM. The CDR3 length is 15 residues. The CDR3 is CASSAPGQGTHEQYF. The CDR3 coding sequence is TGTGCCAGCAGTGCACCGGGACAGGGGACACACGAGCAGTACTTC.

The chain joins TRBV28 to TRBJ1-2; 7 bases align to TRBD1. The J segment lost 3 bases and the V segment lost 3 bases, leaving 1 base of the junction unmatched. Germline values: CDR1 MDHEN, CDR2 SYDVKM. The CDR3 has 13 residues. In nucleotides, the CDR3 is TGTGCCAGCAGTTTGGGGACAGACTATGGCTACACCTTC. Its translation is CASSLGTDYGYTF.

V gene TRBV27 combines with J gene TRBJ1-1; D gene unclear. The germline V gene encodes CDR1 MNHEY and CDR2 SMNVEV (reference sequence). The CDR3 has 12 amino acids. V gave up 8 bases and J gave up 5 bases, with 12 bases separating them. CDR3 in amino acids: CASGIRRTEAFF. CDR3 nucleotide sequence: TGTGCCAGCGGAATTAGAAGGACTGAAGCTTTCTTT.

The V call is TRBV10-3, the J call TRBJ2-6; no reliable D call. This CDR3 is built from 12 residues. In germline, CDR1 is ENHRY, CDR2 SYGVKD. Trimming removed 9 bases from V and 2 bases from J, with 5 bases in between. As DNA, the CDR3 is TGTGCCATTACACCTGGGGCCAACGTCCTGACTTTC. Its translation: CAITPGANVLTF.

J is TRBJ2-2 and V is TRBV27; D call uncertain. CDR1 is MNHEY, CDR2 SMNVEV, per germline (reference sequence). Trimming pared 1 base from V and 4 bases from J, leaving 10 bases between. The CDR3 runs to 15 residues. CDR3 region: CASSLYSSATGELFF. DNA of the CDR3: TGTGCCAGCAGTTTATACTCATCGGCCACCGGGGAGCTGTTTTTT.

This clone showed up just once. J is TRBJ2-3 and V is TRBV18; D might be TRBD1 (5 bases). The CDR3 contains 16 residues. Germline lookup yields CDR1 KGHSH and CDR2 LQKENI. The ends were cut back, 0 bases at V and 0 bases at J, with 10 bases in the middle. This CDR3 reads CASSPPTGVSTDTQYF. The CDR3 coding sequence is TGTGCCAGCTCACCACCAACAGGCGTTAGCACAGATACGCAGTATTTT.

CDR3 in DNA: TGTGCCTGGAGTGTACTAGCAGGTCGCACAGATACGCAGTATTTT. It is translated as CAWSVLAGRTDTQYF. The chain links TRBV30 to TRBJ2-3; D is perhaps TRBD2 (6 bases). V dropped 0 bases and J dropped 1 base, with 11 bases sitting between them. The germline gives CDR1 GTSNPN, CDR2 SVGIG (reference sequence). CDR3 length: 15 amino acids.

The CDR3 nucleotides read TGTGCCAGCAGTCCGAGTTTAGCGGGAGGGTCTCCCGGGGAGCTGTTTTTT. Protein product: CASSPSLAGGSPGELFF. The V gene is TRBV27, the J gene TRBJ2-2; 11 nucleotides align to TRBD2. The CDR3 spans 17 residues. Germline V gives CDR1 MNHEY, CDR2 SMNVEV (reference sequence). V shed 5 bases and J 6 bases; nucleotides not matched to a gene: 11.

This clone was detected once. The rearrangement links TRBV29-1 to TRBJ2-5; 7 bases line up with TRBD1. The CDR3 is 14 amino acids. From germline, CDR1 is SQVTM and CDR2 ANQGSEA. The junction had 10 bases not matched to a gene; V was cut back by 6 bases and J by 3 bases. In nucleotides, the CDR3 is TGCAGCGTCCAGGGGGTGAATAGAAAAGAGACCCAGTACTTC. Translated, it gives CSVQGVNRKETQYF.

A note on this clone: One end of the junction varies from germline; a read error may be responsible. This CDR3 reads CASSPRGTGVLDF. In DNA form, the CDR3 reads TGTGCCAGTAGTCCACGAGGGACAGGGGTTTTAGATTTT. The chain couples TRBV19 to TRBJ2-3; 10 bases fit TRBD1. Germline V gives CDR1 LNHDA, CDR2 SQIVND (reference sequence). The CDR3 extends over 13 amino acids.

V is TRBV18 and J is TRBJ1-4; 10 nucleotides align to TRBD1. Per the germline V gene, CDR1 is KGHSH and CDR2 is LQKENI. The CDR3 extends over 14 amino acids. Unmatched junction bases numbered 0, after V lost 3 bases and J lost 5 bases. This CDR3 is CASSPGQGNEKLFF. In DNA form, the CDR3 reads TGTGCCAGCTCACCGGGACAGGGGAATGAAAAACTGTTTTTT.

The chain carries TRBV28 and TRBJ1-5; TRBD1 matches at 7 bases. The CDR3 consists of 17 residues. J gave up 1 base and V 10 bases, and 16 bases lay outside the gene matches. Germline CDR1 is MDHEN and CDR2 is SYDVKM. The CDR3 DNA follows: TGTGCCACCGTACAACAGGGGTCAGGTTACAGCAATCAGCCCCAGCATTTT. It yields the protein CATVQQGSGYSNQPQHF.

The J gene is TRBJ2-6, the V gene TRBV7-8; TRBD1 aligns across 8 bases. Germline CDR1 and CDR2: SGHVS and FQNEAQ. V shed 5 bases and J 2 bases; nucleotides not matched to a gene: 8. This CDR3 spans 17 amino acids. The CDR3 region is CASSLIWTGTGANVLTF. The CDR3 bases are TGTGCCAGCAGCCTAATATGGACAGGGACTGGGGCCAACGTCCTGACTTTC.

This rearrangement joins TRBV9 to TRBJ2-3; 8 nucleotides match TRBD2. This CDR3 has 15 amino acids. Germline CDR1 is SGDLS and CDR2 is YYNGEE. V lost 0 bases, J lost 8 bases, and 8 bases stayed unmatched. CDR3 coding DNA: TGTGCCAGCAGCGTAGGTGCGGGACTAGTGGTTACGCAGTATTTT. It translates to CASSVGAGLVVTQYF.

The J gene is TRBJ1-1, the V gene TRBV2; D may be TRBD1 (6 bases). Germline CDR1 reads SNHLY; CDR2 reads FYNNEI. The V and J ends lost 6 bases and 2 bases respectively, with 13 bases between them. The CDR3 has 14 residues. This CDR3 is CASRARGHNTEAFF. DNA of the CDR3: TGTGCCAGCAGGGCCAGGGGACACAACACTGAAGCTTTCTTT. The full variable domain, completed using reference TRBV2 and TRBJ1-1, is EPEVTQTPSHQVTQMGQEVILRCVPISNHLYFYWYRQILGQKVEFLVSFYNNEISEKSEIFDDQFSVERPDGSNFTLKIRSTKLEDSAMYFCASRARGHNTEAFFGQGTRLTVV.

The chain carries TRBV11-1 and TRBJ1-1; the D gene is possibly TRBD1 (5 bases). This CDR3 contains 14 residues. The V gene's germline CDR1 is SGHAT and CDR2 FQDESV (reference sequence). V dropped 5 bases and J dropped 2 bases, with 12 bases sitting between them. The CDR3: CASSLQGTNTEAFF. CDR3 sequence (DNA): TGTGCCAGCAGCCTTCAGGGAACAAACACTGAAGCTTTCTTT.

This clone was seen once. V is TRBV5-1 and J is TRBJ1-4, with D possibly matching TRBD1 (5 bases). V lost 4 bases to trimming and J lost 6 bases, with 19 bases between them. Germline V gene sequence: CDR1 SGHRS, CDR2 YFSETQ. This CDR3 spans 16 amino acids. CDR3 loop: CASSPRGSNGDEKLFF. DNA of the CDR3: TGCGCCAGCAGCCCGCGGGGGTCCAACGGGGATGAAAAACTGTTTTTT.

The chain joins TRBV30 to TRBJ1-1; D gene unclear. This CDR3 spans 15 amino acids. Trimming pared 0 bases from V and 1 base from J, leaving 12 bases between. The V gene's germline CDR1 is GTSNPN and CDR2 SVGIG (reference sequence). The CDR3 here is CAWSVLEQSNTEAFF. In DNA form, the CDR3 reads TGTGCCTGGAGTGTACTAGAACAGTCGAACACTGAAGCTTTCTTT.

J is TRBJ2-3 and V is TRBV5-4, with 9 nucleotides matching TRBD2. CDR1 and CDR2 (germline): SGHNT, YYREEE (reference sequence). The V gene end was trimmed by 4 bases and the J gene end by 6 bases; junction bases not matched to a gene: 12. The CDR3 totals 16 residues. CDR3 sequence reads: CASSPEGGGVLDTQYF. The CDR3, as DNA: TGTGCCAGCAGCCCGGAGGGCGGGGGGGTCCTTGATACGCAGTATTTT.

The J gene is TRBJ2-1, the V gene TRBV11-3; 9 positions match TRBD2. The germline V gene has CDR1 SGHNT and CDR2 YENEEA. CDR3 length equals 15 residues. The J segment lost 3 bases and the V segment lost 3 bases, leaving 3 bases of the junction unmatched. The CDR3 DNA sequence: TGTGCCAGCAGCTTGGGGACTAGCCTCTACAATGAGCAGTTCTTC. Protein product: CASSLGTSLYNEQFF.

This sequence joins TRBV15 and TRBJ2-7, with a tentative D call TRBD1 (5 bases). This CDR3 region has 12 residues. Germline V gene data show CDR1 as LNHNV and CDR2 as YYDKDF (reference sequence). The V gene lost 1 base and the J gene lost 7 bases, with 8 bases spanning the gap. The CDR3 reads CATSRAGLEQYF. CDR3 coding DNA: TGTGCCACCAGCAGAGCAGGGTTGGAGCAGTACTTC.